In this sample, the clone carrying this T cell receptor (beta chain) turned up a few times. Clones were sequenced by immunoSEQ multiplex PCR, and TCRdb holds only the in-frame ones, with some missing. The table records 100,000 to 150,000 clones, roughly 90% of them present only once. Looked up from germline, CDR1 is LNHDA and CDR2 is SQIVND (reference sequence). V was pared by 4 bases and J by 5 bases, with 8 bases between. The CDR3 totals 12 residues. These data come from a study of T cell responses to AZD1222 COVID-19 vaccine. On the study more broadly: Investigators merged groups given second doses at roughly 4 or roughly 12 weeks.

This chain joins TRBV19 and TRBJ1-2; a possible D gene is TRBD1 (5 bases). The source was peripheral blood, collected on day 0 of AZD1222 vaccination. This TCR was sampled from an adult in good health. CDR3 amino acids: CASSNRTYGYTF. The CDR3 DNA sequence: TGTGCCAGTAGTAACAGGACTTATGGCTACACCTTC.